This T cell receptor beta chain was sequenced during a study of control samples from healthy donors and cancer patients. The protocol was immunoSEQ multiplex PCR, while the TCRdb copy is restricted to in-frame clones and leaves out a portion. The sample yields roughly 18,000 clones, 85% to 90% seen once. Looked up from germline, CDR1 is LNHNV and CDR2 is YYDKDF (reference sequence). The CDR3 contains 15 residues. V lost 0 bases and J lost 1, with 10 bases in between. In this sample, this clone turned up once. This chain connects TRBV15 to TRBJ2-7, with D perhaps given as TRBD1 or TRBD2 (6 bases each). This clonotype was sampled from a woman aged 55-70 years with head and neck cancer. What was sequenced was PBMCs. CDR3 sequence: CATSRDGGPSYEQYF. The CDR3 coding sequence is TGTGCCACCAGCAGAGATGGGGGGCCTTCCTACGAGCAGTACTTC.